One sample yielded the 23 T cell receptor beta chains listed below, sequenced in a study of identical twins. TCRdb called the 5' RACE reads again in MiXCR, with one record for every CDR3 protein. The table shows about 530,000 distinct CDR3 sequences, with nearly 15% occurring only once. The sample was also reused in another study, on yellow fever vaccine responses in identical twins.

The sequencing sample was made of CD4+ T cells sorted from blood. All receptors derive from a woman aged 18-35 years in good health.

This clonotype has only a few counts. This chain links TRBV20-1 with TRBJ1-1; 9 nucleotides align to TRBD1. Unmatched junction bases numbered 13, after V lost 4 bases and J lost 7 bases. The germline V gene has CDR1 DFQATT and CDR2 SNEGSKA (reference sequence). The CDR3 has 15 residues. The CDR3 coding sequence is TGCAGTGCTAATACCCCTCCCGGGACAGGGATTGAAGCTTTCTTT. Protein: CSANTPPGTGIEAFF.

This chain uses TRBV15 with TRBJ1-1; no clear D. This CDR3 is 13 amino acids long. Germline V lookup: CDR1 LNHNV, CDR2 YYDKDF (reference sequence). The V end was cut by 4 bases, the J end by 0 bases, with 6 bases between. The CDR3 loop is CATSTAVNTEAFF. In DNA, the CDR3 is TGTGCCACCAGCACCGCCGTGAACACTGAAGCTTTCTTT.

This clonotype was detected a few times. V is TRBV27 and J is TRBJ2-1, with D perhaps TRBD2 (5 bases). Germline CDR1 reads MNHEY; CDR2 reads SMNVEV (reference sequence). This CDR3 is built from 13 residues. Trimming removed 6 bases at V and 15 bases at J, with 21 bases between. CDR3 DNA sequence: TGTGCCAGCAGAACAGAGTTGTGGGCTAGCTTGTTCTTC. This encodes CASRTELWASLFF.

This clonotype was detected a few times. V is TRBV2 and J is TRBJ2-3, with 7 bases identical to TRBD2. The ends lost 4 bases at V and 1 base at J; junction bases unmatched: 5. The CDR3 runs 15 residues. Germline V gene sequence: CDR1 SNHLY, CDR2 FYNNEI. CDR3 sequence reads: CASSVGLAGTDTQYF. CDR3 DNA sequence: TGTGCCAGCAGTGTTGGGCTAGCGGGCACAGATACGCAGTATTTT.

The V call is TRBV2, the J call TRBJ2-1, with 7 bases identical to TRBD1. The trim removed 5 bases at V and 5 bases at J, leaving 6 bases unmatched. The germline V gene encodes CDR1 SNHLY and CDR2 FYNNEI. There are 14 residues in the CDR3. CDR3 DNA: TGTGCCAGCAGTCGACAGGGCAGGAACAATGAGCAGTTCTTC. Residues: CASSRQGRNNEQFF. The full variable domain, its missing parts supplied by reference TRBV2 and TRBJ2-1, is EPEVTQTPSHQVTQMGQEVILRCVPISNHLYFYWYRQILGQKVEFLVSFYNNEISEKSEIFDDQFSVERPDGSNFTLKIRSTKLEDSAMYFCASSRQGRNNEQFFGPGTRLTVL.

A few counts support this clonotype. For the CDR3, the DNA is TGTGCCACCGGACTAGCGGGAGGCAATGAGCAGTTCTTC. It translates to CATGLAGGNEQFF. The gene calls are TRBV24-1 and TRBJ2-1, with 14 bases identical to TRBD2. The CDR3 spans 13 residues. Germline CDR1 and CDR2: KGHDR and SFDVKD. With 9 bases clipped from V and 6 bases from J, the junction kept 0 bases outside the gene matches.

The rearrangement uses TRBV14 and TRBJ1-2; unclear D gene. Deletions cut 3 bases from V and 6 bases from J, with 11 bases between. This CDR3 is built from 13 residues. CDR1 SGHDN and CDR2 FVKESK come from the germline V gene. The CDR3 DNA reads as TGTGCCAGCAGCCAGAGTGTGACCGATGGCTACACCTTC. Translated: CASSQSVTDGYTF.

This clonotype was recorded a few times. This rearrangement joins TRBV12-3 or TRBV12-4 to TRBJ2-4; the D gene is possibly TRBD2 (6 bases). The germline V and J ends were trimmed by 2 bases and 3 bases, with 20 bases remaining between them. This CDR3 region has 18 residues. In DNA form, the CDR3 reads TGTGCCAGCAGTTTAAGATCCTTAGGCGGGATGGGCAAAAACATTCAGTACTTC. Translated: CASSLRSLGGMGKNIQYF.

The chain uses TRBV28 and TRBJ1-2; 7 bases align to TRBD1. Looked up from germline, CDR1 is MDHEN and CDR2 is SYDVKM. V lost 5 bases, J lost 4 bases, and 4 bases stayed unmatched. This CDR3 is 13 amino acids long. CDR3 sequence (DNA): TGTGCCAGCAGTGACACAGGGGTCTATGGCTACACCTTC. Residues: CASSDTGVYGYTF.

This chain connects TRBV2 to TRBJ1-5, with D possibly matching TRBD1 (5 bases). The ends were cut back, 6 bases at V and 5 bases at J, with 17 bases in the middle. Germline V CDR1 and CDR2: SNHLY, FYNNEI. The CDR3 has 15 residues. The CDR3 spells CASRESGLGDQPQHF. CDR3 nucleotides: TGTGCCAGCAGGGAATCAGGGCTCGGGGATCAGCCCCAGCATTTT. Full variable domain (outside the CDR3, taken from reference TRBV2 and TRBJ1-5): EPEVTQTPSHQVTQMGQEVILRCVPISNHLYFYWYRQILGQKVEFLVSFYNNEISEKSEIFDDQFSVERPDGSNFTLKIRSTKLEDSAMYFCASRESGLGDQPQHFGDGTRLSIL.

This clonotype was counted only a few times. The chain combines TRBV5-6 with TRBJ2-2, with 10 bases lining up with TRBD1. V lost 0 bases, J lost 6 bases, and 11 bases stayed unmatched. Germline CDR1 SGHDT, CDR2 YYEEEE. The CDR3 length is 18 residues. The CDR3 nucleotides read TGTGCCAGCAGCTTGGAGACAGGGGGCTTTTTATCGGCCGGGGAGCTGTTTTTT. The encoded protein is CASSLETGGFLSAGELFF.

The chain joins TRBV5-5 to TRBJ2-1, with D possibly called TRBD1 or TRBD2 (5 bases each). V was clipped by 7 bases and J by 2 bases, with 13 bases between them. CDR3 length equals 14 residues. Per the germline V gene, CDR1 is SGHKS and CDR2 is YYEKEE (reference sequence). CDR3 region: CASGGPQAYNEQFF. The CDR3, as DNA: TGTGCCAGCGGAGGTCCACAGGCCTACAATGAGCAGTTCTTC.

This chain connects TRBV10-3 to TRBJ2-3, with 8 bases lining up with TRBD2. Per the germline V gene, CDR1 is ENHRY and CDR2 is SYGVKD. V lost 0 bases, J lost 5 bases, and 7 bases stayed unmatched. The CDR3 spans 16 residues. The CDR3 DNA reads TGTGCCATCAGTGAGTCGACGGGAGGGTCTAAAGATACGCAGTATTTT. This encodes CAISESTGGSKDTQYF.

The chain is built from TRBV5-5 and TRBJ2-5; D gene ambiguous. Germline-derived CDR1 and CDR2 are SGHKS and YYEKEE (reference sequence). V was shortened by 4 bases and J by 1 base, with 8 bases between the two germline ends. The CDR3 is 13 residues long. The CDR3, as DNA: TGTGCCAGCAGCCCACACCTCCAAGAGACCCAGTACTTC. It yields the protein CASSPHLQETQYF.

This clonotype has a count of ten or more. J is TRBJ1-1 and V is TRBV29-1; perhaps TRBD1 as D (6 bases). The V gene's germline CDR1 is SQVTM and CDR2 ANQGSEA. The CDR3 consists of 13 residues. V was cut by 6 bases and J by 3 bases, with 14 bases left in between. The CDR3 here is CSVAGTTDTEAFF. In DNA, the CDR3 is TGCAGCGTAGCCGGGACAACGGACACTGAAGCTTTCTTT.

This clonotype was recorded at least ten times. CDR3 nucleotide sequence: TGTGCCAGCAGCCCGGACAGGGACACTGAAGCTTTCTTT. Its translation: CASSPDRDTEAFF. The chain couples TRBV3-1 to TRBJ1-1; 8 nucleotides align to TRBD1. The CDR3 loop spans 13 amino acids. V was pared by 4 bases and J by 3 bases, with 1 base of the junction left unmatched. Germline assignment: CDR1 LGHDT and CDR2 YNNKEL (reference sequence).

This chain links TRBV9 with TRBJ2-5; 14 bases fit TRBD2. This CDR3 is 15 amino acids long. Germline V gene sequence: CDR1 SGDLS, CDR2 YYNGEE. The ends lost 3 bases at V and 3 bases at J; junction bases unmatched: 1. The CDR3 reads CASSGTSGGKETQYF. For the CDR3, the DNA is TGTGCCAGCAGCGGGACTAGCGGGGGGAAAGAGACCCAGTACTTC. Filled out from reference TRBV9 and TRBJ2-5, the complete variable domain reads DSGVTQTPKHLITATGQRVTLRCSPRSGDLSVYWYQQSLDQGLQFLIQYYNGEERAKGNILERFSAQQFPDLHSELNLSSLELGDSALYFCASSGTSGGKETQYFGPGTRLLVL.

V usage is TRBV7-9 and J usage is TRBJ2-2, with D uncertain. CDR3 length equals 14 residues. Trimming took off 0 bases at V and 5 bases at J, with 7 bases between the two ends. CDR1 is SEHNR and CDR2 is FQNEAQ in the germline V gene (reference sequence). This CDR3 reads CASSLASATGELFF. CDR3 bases: TGTGCCAGCAGCTTAGCGTCGGCGACCGGGGAGCTGTTTTTT.

This clonotype was found a few times. This CDR3 is CSATTGVEETQYF. Written as DNA, the CDR3 is TGCAGTGCTACAACAGGGGTGGAAGAGACCCAGTACTTC. The chain couples TRBV20-1 to TRBJ2-5; 7 bases are a match to TRBD1. The CDR3 runs 13 residues. The germline gives CDR1 DFQATT, CDR2 SNEGSKA (reference sequence). The trim removed 4 bases at V and 3 bases at J, leaving 5 bases unmatched.

This sequence joins TRBV4-1 and TRBJ2-1; 10 bases line up with TRBD2. Germline trimming cut 4 bases from V and 2 bases from J; bases unmatched to any gene: 5. Germline loops: CDR1 MGHRA, CDR2 YSYEKL. This CDR3 contains 16 residues. DNA of the CDR3: TGCGCCAGCAGCCCCCGTAGCGGGGGGACCTACAATGAGCAGTTCTTC. It codes for CASSPRSGGTYNEQFF.

V and J are TRBV9 and TRBJ2-5; 9 bases map to TRBD1. CDR1 SGDLS and CDR2 YYNGEE come from the germline V gene. V was pared by 4 bases and J by 5 bases, with 9 bases of the junction left unmatched. This CDR3 is built from 15 residues. This CDR3 is CASSINPGTGETQYF. The CDR3, as DNA: TGTGCCAGCAGCATAAACCCCGGGACAGGGGAGACCCAGTACTTC.

The chain combines TRBV28 with TRBJ2-1; 14 positions match TRBD2. The CDR3 runs 17 residues. V dropped 4 bases and J dropped 4; count of bases not matched to a gene: 6. Germline CDR1 reads MDHEN; CDR2 reads SYDVKM. As DNA, the CDR3 is TGTGCCAGCAGTTCCGGGACTAGCGGGGGTGGATACAATGAGCAGTTCTTC. The encoded protein is CASSSGTSGGGYNEQFF.

This clonotype was recorded a few times. The chain carries TRBV12-3 or TRBV12-4 and TRBJ2-1; D unclear. V lost 6 bases and J 9 bases, leaving 12 bases between the germline ends. CDR3 length equals 12 residues. The CDR3 bases are TGTGCCAGCAGCCCCCCGTGGGGTGAGCAGTTCTTC. Protein sequence: CASSPPWGEQFF.